The 17 T cell receptor beta chains given below trace back to one sample, sequenced in a study of cytomegalovirus exposure and HLA in healthy donors. PCR used 60 Vbeta primers and 13 Jbeta primers. The protocol was immunoSEQ multiplex PCR, while the TCRdb copy is restricted to in-frame clones and leaves out a portion. The sample contains under 200,000 clones, 81% of which appear only once. The sample comprised PBMCs. These receptor sequences come from a man aged 40-50 years in good health and CMV-seropositive.

The J gene is TRBJ2-5, the V gene TRBV4-2; D ambiguous. Germline-derived CDR1 and CDR2 are LGHNA and YNFKEQ. Trimming took 2 bases from V and 1 from J, leaving 8 bases between them. This CDR3 is 14 amino acids long. The CDR3 spells CASSQPEAQETQYF. CDR3 sequence (DNA): TGTGCCAGCAGCCAACCAGAGGCCCAAGAGACCCAGTACTTC.

Concerning this clone itself: This same CDR3 is encoded by further DNA sequences in the sample. The chain is built from TRBV28 and TRBJ2-1; maybe TRBD2 (5 bases). The V gene lost 3 bases and the J gene lost 4 bases, with 10 bases spanning the gap. The CDR3 length is 14 residues. CDR1 is MDHEN and CDR2 is SYDVKM in the germline V gene. CDR3 region: CASSLVGGYNEQFF. The DNA for the CDR3 is TGTGCCAGCAGTTTGGTAGGCGGGTACAATGAGCAGTTCTTC. Drawing the rest from reference TRBV28 and TRBJ2-1, the complete variable domain is DVKVTQSSRYLVKRTGEKVFLECVQDMDHENMFWYRQDPGLGLRLIYFSYDVKMKEKGDIPEGYSVSREKKERFSLILESASTNQTSMYLCASSLVGGYNEQFFGPGTRLTVL.

The V and J genes are TRBV18 and TRBJ2-6; 7 bases fit TRBD1. Losses at the gene ends were 2 bases for V and 4 bases for J; bases not matched to a gene: 2. This CDR3 region has 15 residues. Germline values: CDR1 KGHSH, CDR2 LQKENI. The CDR3 DNA reads as TGTGCCAGCTCACCAACAGGGGCCGGGGCCAACGTCCTGACTTTC. Translation gives CASSPTGAGANVLTF. The full variable domain, completed using reference TRBV18 and TRBJ2-6, is NAGVMQNPRHLVRRRGQEARLRCSPMKGHSHVYWYRQLPEEGLKFMVYLQKENIIDESGMPKERFSAEFPKEGPSILRIQQVVRGDSAAYFCASSPTGAGANVLTFGAGSRLTVL.

V is TRBV5-8 and J is TRBJ1-5, with TRBD1 as a possible D gene (5 bases). The V gene lost 4 bases and the J gene lost 11 bases, with 19 bases spanning the gap. The CDR3 consists of 14 residues. Per the germline V gene, CDR1 is SGHTS and CDR2 is YDEGEE. Written as DNA, the CDR3 is TGTGCCAGCAGCCCGACTGGGGGGGTCGGATCCCAGCATTTT. Amino acids: CASSPTGGVGSQHF.

The J gene is TRBJ1-1, the V gene TRBV5-1; the match to TRBD1 covers 10 bases. The CDR3 spans 15 residues. The junction had 11 bases not matched to a gene; V was cut back by 4 bases and J by 8 bases. CDR1 and CDR2 from the germline V gene are SGHRS and YFSETQ. In nucleotides, the CDR3 is TGCGCCAGCAGCACTGGGACAGGGGCCTTGGTGGAAGCTTTCTTT. Encoded protein: CASSTGTGALVEAFF.

The chain carries TRBV6-1 and TRBJ1-4, with 7 bases matching TRBD1. CDR3 length equals 15 residues. Germline values: CDR1 MNHNS, CDR2 SASEGT. The V segment lost 6 bases and the J segment 10 bases; nucleotides outside the gene matches: 14. In DNA, the CDR3 is TGTGCCAGCAGGAGGGACAGCCGGGTCGGTGGAAAACTGTTTTTT. Residues: CASRRDSRVGGKLFF.

V usage is TRBV28 and J usage is TRBJ2-3; 9 bases map to TRBD2. V lost 2 bases and J lost 4; bases outside the gene matches: 4. CDR3 size: 15 residues. Per the germline V gene, CDR1 is MDHEN and CDR2 is SYDVKM. CDR3 in DNA: TGTGCCAGCAGTTTAGCGGGAGGGATGGCAGATACGCAGTATTTT. This sequence encodes CASSLAGGMADTQYF.

The CDR3 loop reads CASTETGGEQYF. The CDR3 DNA sequence: TGTGCCAGCACCGAAACAGGGGGCGAGCAGTACTTC. The V call is TRBV6-1, the J call TRBJ2-7; TRBD1 matches at 8 bases. The V gene's germline CDR1 is MNHNS and CDR2 SASEGT. The ends lost 7 bases at V and 6 bases at J; junction bases unmatched: 5. CDR3 length: 12 residues.

J is TRBJ1-1 and V is TRBV4-1, with 8 bases identical to TRBD1. Germline V lookup: CDR1 MGHRA, CDR2 YSYEKL. This CDR3 spans 18 amino acids. The ends lost 1 base at V and 4 bases at J; junction bases unmatched: 14. For the CDR3, the DNA is TGCGCCAGCAGCCAAGTTTCTCAGGGGCCAGGGGGCTCCACTGAAGCTTTCTTT. It specifies CASSQVSQGPGGSTEAFF.

The chain is built from TRBV10-3 and TRBJ1-1; the D gene is possibly TRBD1 (5 bases). Germline V gene sequence: CDR1 ENHRY, CDR2 SYGVKD. This CDR3 region has 15 residues. V was clipped by 3 bases and J by 5 bases, with 16 bases between them. The CDR3, as DNA: TGTGCCATCAGTGAAGGTCGGGGGTATGGAACTGAAGCTTTCTTT. Amino acids: CAISEGRGYGTEAFF.

The V gene is TRBV28, the J gene TRBJ2-5; D not resolved. The CDR3 covers 11 residues. CDR1 is MDHEN, CDR2 SYDVKM, per germline. The V end lost 7 bases, the J end lost 8 bases, and 11 bases lay between the germline ends. The CDR3: CASTNSRTQYF. Written as DNA, the CDR3 is TGTGCCAGCACCAACAGCCGAACCCAGTACTTC.

The V and J genes are TRBV19 and TRBJ2-7, with 10 bases identical to TRBD1. CDR1 and CDR2 from the germline V gene are LNHDA and SQIVND (reference sequence). The trim removed 6 bases at V and 0 bases at J, leaving 5 bases unmatched. The length of the CDR3 is 15 residues. This CDR3 reads CASRTGTGASYEQYF. The DNA of the CDR3 is TGTGCCAGTAGGACCGGGACAGGGGCCTCCTACGAGCAGTACTTC.

The chain carries TRBV5-6 and TRBJ2-5, with a weak D call TRBD2 (5 bases). Trimming removed 4 bases at V and 7 bases at J, with 14 bases between. CDR1 is SGHDT and CDR2 is YYEEEE in the germline V gene. This CDR3 is built from 13 residues. The CDR3 DNA sequence: TGTGCCAGCAGCCCCCGAAGGGCGGGGACCCAGTACTTC. This gives the protein CASSPRRAGTQYF.

The chain employs TRBV5-4 and TRBJ2-2; 8 bases map to TRBD1. Trimming removed 4 bases from V and 4 bases from J; junction bases left unmatched: 6. CDR1 is SGHNT, CDR2 YYREEE, per germline (reference sequence). The CDR3 totals 15 residues. The CDR3 coding sequence is TGTGCCAGCAGCCCTGGGACAGGTCTCACCGGGGAGCTGTTTTTT. Translated, it gives CASSPGTGLTGELFF.

The chain links TRBV10-1 to TRBJ2-7; the match to TRBD1 covers 7 bases. The V gene's germline CDR1 is WNHNN and CDR2 SYGVQD (reference sequence). This CDR3 has 15 residues. V was clipped by 5 bases and J by 3 bases; unmatched bases: 10. The DNA of the CDR3 is TGCGCCAGCAGTAAACAGGGGTCGGCCATCTACGAGCAGTACTTC. Translating gives CASSKQGSAIYEQYF.

The V and J genes are TRBV7-3 and TRBJ2-2, with 8 bases that match TRBD2. The CDR3 loop spans 16 amino acids. Germline V lookup: CDR1 SGHTA, CDR2 FQGTGA. With 5 bases clipped from V and 8 bases from J, the junction kept 13 bases outside the gene matches. In nucleotides, the CDR3 is TGTGCCAGCAGCCCTCGGAATAGCGGGACTGCGGGGGAGCTGTTTTTT. This codes for CASSPRNSGTAGELFF. Drawing the rest from reference TRBV7-3 and TRBJ2-2, the complete variable domain is GAGVSQTPSNKVTEKGKYVELRCDPISGHTALYWYRQSLGQGPEFLIYFQGTGAADDSGLPNDRFFAVRPEGSVSTLKIQRTERGDSAVYLCASSPRNSGTAGELFFGEGSRLTVL.

This chain uses TRBV10-3 with TRBJ2-3; 8 positions match TRBD2. Per germline, CDR1 ENHRY and CDR2 SYGVKD. The CDR3 has 14 residues. The junction had 17 bases not matched to a gene; V was cut back by 7 bases and J by 14 bases. This CDR3 is CAITRSGSDGPRYF. Written as DNA, the CDR3 is TGTGCCATCACCCGAAGCGGGAGCGATGGCCCGCGGTATTTT.